A single sample gave rise to the 8 T cell receptor beta chains below, sequenced in a study of blood T cells in healthy people across ages. The use of a sample-barcoded 5' primer and a J-beta primer mix characterized a second PCR of about 7 to 12 cycles. TCRdb recomputed calls from the 5' RACE reads with MiXCR, one row per CDR3 protein. Here the sample spans some 700,000 distinct CDR3 sequences, roughly 43% being singletons. The sequenced sample consisted of blood. The source of these receptors is a woman aged 60-75 years in good health.

The rearrangement uses TRBV29-1 and TRBJ1-6; tentative D call: TRBD1 (5 bases). This CDR3 is built from 13 residues. Trimming cost V 6 bases and J 6 bases, with 12 bases left between them. Looked up from germline, CDR1 is SQVTM and CDR2 is ANQGSEA. The chain's CDR3 is CSVGDASNSPLHF. The CDR3 coding sequence is TGCAGCGTCGGGGACGCTAGTAATTCACCCCTCCACTTT. Complete variable domain (other parts from reference TRBV29-1 and TRBJ1-6): SAVISQKPSRDICQRGTSLTIQCQVDSQVTMMFWYRQQPGQSLTLIATANQGSEATYESGFVIDKFPISRPNLTFSTLTVSNMSPEDSSIYLCSVGDASNSPLHFGNGTRLTVT.

This clonotype has just a few counts. The CDR3 loop reads CAISEHRQGTSNYGYTF. The CDR3 DNA reads TGTGCCATCAGTGAGCATCGACAGGGGACTTCTAACTATGGCTACACCTTC. The rearrangement uses TRBV10-3 and TRBJ1-2; 8 positions match TRBD1. V lost 2 bases to trimming and J lost 0 bases; unmatched junction nucleotides: 8. From germline, CDR1 is ENHRY and CDR2 SYGVKD. The CDR3 runs 17 residues.

V and J are TRBV27 and TRBJ2-2; D is undetermined. The length of the CDR3 is 15 residues. V lost 3 bases and J lost 6, with 14 bases in between. Looked up from germline, CDR1 is MNHEY and CDR2 is SMNVEV (reference sequence). CDR3 bases: TGTGCCAGCAGTTTGGCGACCCTCGGGTCCGGGGAGCTGTTTTTT. Translation gives CASSLATLGSGELFF.

The sample holds a few counts of this clonotype. The chain recombines TRBV10-3 with TRBJ1-2; D is uncertain. The CDR3 is 14 amino acids. From germline, CDR1 is ENHRY and CDR2 SYGVKD. The ends were cut back, 2 bases at V and 1 base at J, with 8 bases in the middle. CDR3 sequence (DNA): TGTGCCATCAGTGAGGACGTGGATAACTATGGCTACACCTTC. Translation gives CAISEDVDNYGYTF.

This clonotype was detected only a few times. The rearrangement joins TRBV7-3 to TRBJ2-3; D is unclear. Trimming shortened V by 5 bases and J by 6 bases, and 9 bases separated the two germline ends. CDR3 size: 12 residues. Per germline, CDR1 SGHTA and CDR2 FQGTGA. CDR3 sequence: CASSQDADTQYF. The CDR3 nucleotides are TGTGCCAGCAGCCAAGACGCGGATACGCAGTATTTT.

The genes are TRBV6-5 and TRBJ2-2; D is uncertain. CDR3 size: 11 residues. Trimming stripped 3 bases from V and 8 bases from J, with 4 bases between. Germline V gene lookup returns CDR1 MNHEY and CDR2 SVGAGI. CDR3 in amino acids: CASSYVGELFF. Written as DNA, the CDR3 is TGTGCCAGCAGTTATGTAGGGGAGCTGTTTTTT.

As regards this clonotype: A much larger clone differs by one base, so this may be a read error. The chain has TRBV3-1 and TRBJ2-3; weak D call: TRBD2 (5 bases). The CDR3 is 12 amino acids. The germline V gene has CDR1 LGHDT and CDR2 YNNKEL (reference sequence). V lost 7 bases and J 6 bases, leaving 11 bases between the germline ends. The CDR3 sequence: CASIWTSDTQYF. In nucleotides, the CDR3 is TGTGCCAGCATCTGGACTTCGGATACGCAGTATTTT.

The V and J genes are TRBV7-6 and TRBJ2-5, with a weak D call TRBD2 (5 bases). CDR1 is SGHVS and CDR2 is FNYEAQ in the germline V gene. The germline V and J ends were trimmed by 5 bases and 9 bases, with 22 bases remaining between them. CDR3 size: 15 residues. The CDR3 DNA follows: TGTGCCAGCAGCACCCGAAACAGCGGATCTGTCCCCCAGTACTTC. It yields the protein CASSTRNSGSVPQYF.